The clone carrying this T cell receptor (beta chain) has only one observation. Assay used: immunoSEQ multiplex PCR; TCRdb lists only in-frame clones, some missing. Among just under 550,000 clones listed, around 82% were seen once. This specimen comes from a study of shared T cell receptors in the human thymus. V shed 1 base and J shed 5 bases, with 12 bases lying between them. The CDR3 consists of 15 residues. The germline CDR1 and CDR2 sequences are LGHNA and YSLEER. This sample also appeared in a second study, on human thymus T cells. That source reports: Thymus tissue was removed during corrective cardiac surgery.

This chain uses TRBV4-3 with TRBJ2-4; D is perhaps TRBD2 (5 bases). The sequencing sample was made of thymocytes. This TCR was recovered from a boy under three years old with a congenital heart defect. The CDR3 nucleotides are TGCGCCAGCAGCCAAGCGGTAGCGAACCAAAACATTCAGTACTTC. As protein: CASSQAVANQNIQYF.